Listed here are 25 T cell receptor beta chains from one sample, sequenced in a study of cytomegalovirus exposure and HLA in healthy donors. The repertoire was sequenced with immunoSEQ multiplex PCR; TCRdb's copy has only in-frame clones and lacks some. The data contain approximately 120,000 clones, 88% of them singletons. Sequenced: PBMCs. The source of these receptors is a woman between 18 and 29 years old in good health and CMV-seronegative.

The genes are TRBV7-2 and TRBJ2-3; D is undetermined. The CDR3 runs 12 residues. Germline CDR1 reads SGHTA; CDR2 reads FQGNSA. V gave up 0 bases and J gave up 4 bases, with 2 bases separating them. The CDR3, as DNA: TGTGCCAGCAGCTTAGCCTCAGATACGCAGTATTTT. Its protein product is CASSLASDTQYF.

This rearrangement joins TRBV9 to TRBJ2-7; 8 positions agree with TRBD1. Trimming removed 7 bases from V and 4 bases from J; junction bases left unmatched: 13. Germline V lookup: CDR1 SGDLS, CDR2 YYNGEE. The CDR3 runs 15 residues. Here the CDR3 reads CASSRTGTGFYEQYF. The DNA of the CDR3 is TGTGCCAGCTCACGAACCGGGACAGGCTTTTACGAGCAGTACTTC.

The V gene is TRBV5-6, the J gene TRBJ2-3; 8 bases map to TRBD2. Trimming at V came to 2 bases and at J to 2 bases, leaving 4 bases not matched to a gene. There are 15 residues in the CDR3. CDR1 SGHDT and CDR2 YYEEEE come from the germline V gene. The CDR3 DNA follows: TGTGCCAGCAGCTTCCGGGGGGGCTCCACAGATACGCAGTATTTT. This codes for CASSFRGGSTDTQYF.

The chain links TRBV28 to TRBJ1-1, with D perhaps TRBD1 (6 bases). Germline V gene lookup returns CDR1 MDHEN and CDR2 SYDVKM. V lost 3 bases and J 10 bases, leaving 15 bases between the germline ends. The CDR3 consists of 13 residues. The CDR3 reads CASSFPGVGGAFF. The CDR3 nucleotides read TGTGCCAGCAGTTTCCCAGGGGTTGGGGGAGCTTTCTTT.

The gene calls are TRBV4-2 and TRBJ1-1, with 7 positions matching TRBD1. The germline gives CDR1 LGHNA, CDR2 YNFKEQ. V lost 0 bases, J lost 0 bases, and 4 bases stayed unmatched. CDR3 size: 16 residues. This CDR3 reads CASSQDSGTVNTEAFF. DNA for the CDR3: TGTGCCAGCAGCCAAGATTCTGGGACAGTGAACACTGAAGCTTTCTTT.

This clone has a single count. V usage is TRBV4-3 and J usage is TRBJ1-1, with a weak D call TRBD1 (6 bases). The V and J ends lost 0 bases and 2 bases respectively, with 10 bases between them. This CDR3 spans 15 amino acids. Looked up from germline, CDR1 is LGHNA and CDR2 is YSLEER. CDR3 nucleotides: TGCGCCAGCAGCCAAGAGGGGGCGGCAAACACTGAAGCTTTCTTT. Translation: CASSQEGAANTEAFF.

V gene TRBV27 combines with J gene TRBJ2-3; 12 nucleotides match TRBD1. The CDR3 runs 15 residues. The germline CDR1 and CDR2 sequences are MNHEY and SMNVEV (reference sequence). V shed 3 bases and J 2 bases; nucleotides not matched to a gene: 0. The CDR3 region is CASSLGQGATDTQYF. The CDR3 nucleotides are TGTGCCAGCAGTTTGGGACAGGGGGCCACAGATACGCAGTATTTT.

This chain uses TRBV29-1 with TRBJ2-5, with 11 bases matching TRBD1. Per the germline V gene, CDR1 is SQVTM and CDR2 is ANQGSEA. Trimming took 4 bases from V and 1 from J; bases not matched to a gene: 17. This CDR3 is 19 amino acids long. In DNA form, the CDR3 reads TGCAGCGTTGGGGTTGCCGGACAGGGGGCTATGTCGGCCCAAGAGACCCAGTACTTC. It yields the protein CSVGVAGQGAMSAQETQYF. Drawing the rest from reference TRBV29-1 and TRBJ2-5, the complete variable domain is SAVISQKPSRDICQRGTSLTIQCQVDSQVTMMFWYRQQPGQSLTLIATANQGSEATYESGFVIDKFPISRPNLTFSTLTVSNMSPEDSSIYLCSVGVAGQGAMSAQETQYFGPGTRLLVL.

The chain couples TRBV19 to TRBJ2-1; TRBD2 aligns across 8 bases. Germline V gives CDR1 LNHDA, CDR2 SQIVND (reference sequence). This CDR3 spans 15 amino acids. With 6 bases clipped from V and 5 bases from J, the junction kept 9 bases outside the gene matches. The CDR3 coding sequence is TGTGCCAGTAGGCCAACTAGCGGACCCCACAATGAGCAGTTCTTC. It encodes CASRPTSGPHNEQFF.

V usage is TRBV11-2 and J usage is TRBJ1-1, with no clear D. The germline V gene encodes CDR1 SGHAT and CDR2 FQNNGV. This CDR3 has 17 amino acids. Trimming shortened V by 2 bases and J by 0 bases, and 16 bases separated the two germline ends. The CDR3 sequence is CASSLRMRTDMNTEAFF. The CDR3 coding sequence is TGTGCCAGCAGCTTACGTATGCGCACAGACATGAACACTGAAGCTTTCTTT.

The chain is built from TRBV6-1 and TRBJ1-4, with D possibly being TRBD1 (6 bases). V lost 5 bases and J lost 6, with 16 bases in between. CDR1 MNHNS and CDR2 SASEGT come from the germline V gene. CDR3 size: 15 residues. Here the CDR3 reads CASSRDRRAYEKLFF. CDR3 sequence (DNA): TGTGCCAGCAGTAGAGACAGGCGGGCTTATGAAAAACTGTTTTTT.

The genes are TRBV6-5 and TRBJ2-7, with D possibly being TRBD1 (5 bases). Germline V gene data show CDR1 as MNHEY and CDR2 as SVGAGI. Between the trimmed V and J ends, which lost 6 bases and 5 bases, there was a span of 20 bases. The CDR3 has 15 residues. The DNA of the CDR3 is TGTGCCAGCAGCACAGGTTCCTCCCTCTACGACGAGCAGTACTTC. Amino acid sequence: CASSTGSSLYDEQYF.

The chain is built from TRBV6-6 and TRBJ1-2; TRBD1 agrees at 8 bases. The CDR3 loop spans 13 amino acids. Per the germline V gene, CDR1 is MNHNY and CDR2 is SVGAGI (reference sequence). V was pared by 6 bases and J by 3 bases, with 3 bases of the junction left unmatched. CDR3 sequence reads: CASREQGDYGYTF. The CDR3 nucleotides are TGTGCCAGCAGGGAACAGGGGGACTATGGCTACACCTTC.

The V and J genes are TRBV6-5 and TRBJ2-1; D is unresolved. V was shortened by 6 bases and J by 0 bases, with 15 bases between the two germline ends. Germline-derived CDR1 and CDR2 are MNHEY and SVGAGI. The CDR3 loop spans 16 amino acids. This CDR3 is CASSYRQASSYNEQFF. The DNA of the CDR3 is TGTGCCAGCAGCTACAGACAAGCCAGCTCCTACAATGAGCAGTTCTTC.

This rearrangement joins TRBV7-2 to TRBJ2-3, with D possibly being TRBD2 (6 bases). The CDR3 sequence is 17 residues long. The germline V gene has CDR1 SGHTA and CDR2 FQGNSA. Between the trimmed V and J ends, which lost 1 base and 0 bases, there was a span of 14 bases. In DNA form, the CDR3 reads TGTGCCAGCAGCTTAGGAGTTGGGCGGGGTAGCACAGATACGCAGTATTTT. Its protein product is CASSLGVGRGSTDTQYF.

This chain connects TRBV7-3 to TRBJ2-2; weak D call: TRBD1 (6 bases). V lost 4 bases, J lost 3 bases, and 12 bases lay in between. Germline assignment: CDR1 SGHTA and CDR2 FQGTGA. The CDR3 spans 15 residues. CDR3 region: CASSSQGRDTGELFF. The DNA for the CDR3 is TGTGCCAGCAGCTCACAGGGAAGGGACACCGGGGAGCTGTTTTTT.

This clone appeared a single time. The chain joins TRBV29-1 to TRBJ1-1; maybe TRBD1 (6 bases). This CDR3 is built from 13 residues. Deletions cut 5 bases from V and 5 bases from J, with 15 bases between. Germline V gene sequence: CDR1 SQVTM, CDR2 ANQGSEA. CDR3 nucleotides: TGCAGCGTTAAGGGGGATTTGAGGACTGAAGCTTTCTTT. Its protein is CSVKGDLRTEAFF.

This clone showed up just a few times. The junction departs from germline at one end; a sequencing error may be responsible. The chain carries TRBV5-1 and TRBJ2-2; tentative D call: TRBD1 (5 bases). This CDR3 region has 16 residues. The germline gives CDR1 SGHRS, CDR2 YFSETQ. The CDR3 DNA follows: TGCGCCAGCTGCTTCGTAGACAGCGCGAACACCGGGGAGCTGTTTTTT. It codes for CASCFVDSANTGELFF.

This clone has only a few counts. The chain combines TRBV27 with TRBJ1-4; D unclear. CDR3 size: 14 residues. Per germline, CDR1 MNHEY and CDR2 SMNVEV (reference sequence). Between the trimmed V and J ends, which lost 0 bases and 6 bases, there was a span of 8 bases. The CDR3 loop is CASSLSGYDEKLFF. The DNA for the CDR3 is TGTGCCAGCAGTTTATCGGGCTATGATGAAAAACTGTTTTTT.

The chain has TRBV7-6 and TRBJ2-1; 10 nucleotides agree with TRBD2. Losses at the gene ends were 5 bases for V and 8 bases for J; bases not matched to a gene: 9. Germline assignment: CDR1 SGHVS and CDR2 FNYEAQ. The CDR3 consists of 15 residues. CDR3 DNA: TGTGCCAGCAGCACGAGCGGGGGGGCTACAGATGAGCAGTTCTTC. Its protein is CASSTSGGATDEQFF.

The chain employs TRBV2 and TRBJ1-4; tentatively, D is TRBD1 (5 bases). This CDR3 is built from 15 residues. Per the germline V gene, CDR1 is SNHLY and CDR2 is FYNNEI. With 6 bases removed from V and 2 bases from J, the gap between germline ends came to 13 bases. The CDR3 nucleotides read TGTGCCAGCAGGCAGGGTTTATGGACTAATGAAAAACTGTTTTTT. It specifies CASRQGLWTNEKLFF.

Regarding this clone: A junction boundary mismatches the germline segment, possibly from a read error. CDR3 in amino acids: CASRTGTGTQYF. CDR3 bases: TGTGCCAGCAGGACCGGTACAGGTACGCAGTATTTT. This rearrangement joins TRBV2 to TRBJ2-3, with TRBD1 as a possible D gene (5 bases). The CDR3 totals 12 residues. Germline V lookup: CDR1 SNHLY, CDR2 FYNNEI.

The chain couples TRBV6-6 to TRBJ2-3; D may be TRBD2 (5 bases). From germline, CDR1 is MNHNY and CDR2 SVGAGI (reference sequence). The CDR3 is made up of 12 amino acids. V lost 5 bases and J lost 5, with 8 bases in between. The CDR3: CASSGLEDTQYF. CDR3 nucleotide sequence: TGTGCCAGCAGTGGACTGGAAGATACGCAGTATTTT.

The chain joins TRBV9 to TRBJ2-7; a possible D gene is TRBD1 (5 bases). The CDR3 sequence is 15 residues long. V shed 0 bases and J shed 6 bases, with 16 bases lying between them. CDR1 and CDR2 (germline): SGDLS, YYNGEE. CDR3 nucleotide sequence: TGTGCCAGCAGCGTAGAGGGGTCGTTCGGGTTCGAGCAGTACTTC. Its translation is CASSVEGSFGFEQYF. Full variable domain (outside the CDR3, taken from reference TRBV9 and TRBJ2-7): DSGVTQTPKHLITATGQRVTLRCSPRSGDLSVYWYQQSLDQGLQFLIQYYNGEERAKGNILERFSAQQFPDLHSELNLSSLELGDSALYFCASSVEGSFGFEQYFGPGTRLTVT.

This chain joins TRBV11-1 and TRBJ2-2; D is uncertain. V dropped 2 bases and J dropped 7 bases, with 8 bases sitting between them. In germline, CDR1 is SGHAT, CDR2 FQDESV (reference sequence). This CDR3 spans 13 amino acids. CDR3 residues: CASSLLPLGELFF. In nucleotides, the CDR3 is TGTGCCAGCAGCTTACTCCCTCTCGGGGAGCTGTTTTTT.